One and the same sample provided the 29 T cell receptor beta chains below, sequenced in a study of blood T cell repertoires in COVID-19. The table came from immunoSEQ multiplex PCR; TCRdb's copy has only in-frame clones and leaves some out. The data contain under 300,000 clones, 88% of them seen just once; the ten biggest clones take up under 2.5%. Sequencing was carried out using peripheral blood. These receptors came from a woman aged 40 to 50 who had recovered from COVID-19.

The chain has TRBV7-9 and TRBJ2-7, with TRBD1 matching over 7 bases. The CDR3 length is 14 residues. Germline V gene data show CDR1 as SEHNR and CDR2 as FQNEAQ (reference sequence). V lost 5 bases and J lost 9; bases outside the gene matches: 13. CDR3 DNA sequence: TGTGCCAGCAGCCCAACAGGGGCCCCAGGAGGGCAGTACTTC. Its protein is CASSPTGAPGGQYF.

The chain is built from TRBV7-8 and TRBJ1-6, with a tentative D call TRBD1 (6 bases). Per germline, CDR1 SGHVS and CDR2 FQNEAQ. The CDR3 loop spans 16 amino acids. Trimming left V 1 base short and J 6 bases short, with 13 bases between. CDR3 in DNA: TGTGCCAGCAGCTTAGGGACAGTAAGCTCTAATTCACCCCTCCACTTT. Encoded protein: CASSLGTVSSNSPLHF.

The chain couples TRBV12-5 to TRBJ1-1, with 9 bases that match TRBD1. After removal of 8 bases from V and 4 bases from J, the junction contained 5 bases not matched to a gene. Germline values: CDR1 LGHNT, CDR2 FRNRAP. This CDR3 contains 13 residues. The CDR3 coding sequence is TGTGCTAGTCACAGGGGGCTTGTCACTGAAGCTTTCTTT. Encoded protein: CASHRGLVTEAFF. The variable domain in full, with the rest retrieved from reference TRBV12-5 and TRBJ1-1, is DARVTQTPRHKVTEMGQEVTMRCQPILGHNTVFWYRQTMMQGLELLAYFRNRAPLDDSGMPKDRFSAEMPDATLATLKIQPSEPRDSAVYFCASHRGLVTEAFFGQGTRLTVV.

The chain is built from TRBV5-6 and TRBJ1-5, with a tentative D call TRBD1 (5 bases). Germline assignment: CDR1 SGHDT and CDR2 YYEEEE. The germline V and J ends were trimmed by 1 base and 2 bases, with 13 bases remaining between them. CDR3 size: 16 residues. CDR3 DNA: TGTGCCAGCAGCTTGTTAGTCGGAGGGGGCAATCAGCCCCAGCATTTT. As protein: CASSLLVGGGNQPQHF.

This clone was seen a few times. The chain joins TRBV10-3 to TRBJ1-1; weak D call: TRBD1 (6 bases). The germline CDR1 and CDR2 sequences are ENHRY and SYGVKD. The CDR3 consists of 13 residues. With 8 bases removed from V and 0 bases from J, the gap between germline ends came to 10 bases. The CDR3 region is CAILGQLNTEAFF. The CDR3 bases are TGTGCCATCCTCGGACAGCTGAACACTGAAGCTTTCTTT.

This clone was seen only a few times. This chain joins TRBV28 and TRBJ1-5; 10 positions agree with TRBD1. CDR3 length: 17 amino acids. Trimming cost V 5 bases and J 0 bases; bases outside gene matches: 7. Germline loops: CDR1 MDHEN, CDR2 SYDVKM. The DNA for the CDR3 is TGTGCCAGCAGTCCGCAGACAGGGGGCTTTAGCAATCAGCCCCAGCATTTT. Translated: CASSPQTGGFSNQPQHF.

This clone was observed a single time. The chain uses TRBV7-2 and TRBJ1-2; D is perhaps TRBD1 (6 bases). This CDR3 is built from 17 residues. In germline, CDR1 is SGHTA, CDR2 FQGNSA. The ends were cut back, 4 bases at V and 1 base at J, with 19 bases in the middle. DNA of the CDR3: TGTGCCAGCAGCTCCCGGACAGCCAATTTTTTTAACTATGGCTACACCTTC. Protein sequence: CASSSRTANFFNYGYTF. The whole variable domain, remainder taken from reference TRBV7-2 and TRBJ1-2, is GAGVSQSPSNKVTEKGKDVELRCDPISGHTALYWYRQSLGQGLEFLIYFQGNSAPDKSGLPSDRFSAERTGGSVSTLTIQRTQQEDSAVYLCASSSRTANFFNYGYTFGSGTRLTVV.

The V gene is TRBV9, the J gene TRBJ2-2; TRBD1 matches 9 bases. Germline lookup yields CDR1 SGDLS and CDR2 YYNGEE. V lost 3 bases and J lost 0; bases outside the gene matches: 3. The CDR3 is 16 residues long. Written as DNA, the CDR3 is TGTGCCAGCAGCGAAAGGACAGGGGCGAACACCGGGGAGCTGTTTTTT. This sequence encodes CASSERTGANTGELFF.

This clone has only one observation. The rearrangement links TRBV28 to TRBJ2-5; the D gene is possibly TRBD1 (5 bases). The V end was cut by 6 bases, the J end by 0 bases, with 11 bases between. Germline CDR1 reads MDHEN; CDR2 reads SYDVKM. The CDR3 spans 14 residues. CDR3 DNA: TGTGCCAGCAGAGTCGGACAAAACCAAGAGACCCAGTACTTC. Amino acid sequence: CASRVGQNQETQYF.

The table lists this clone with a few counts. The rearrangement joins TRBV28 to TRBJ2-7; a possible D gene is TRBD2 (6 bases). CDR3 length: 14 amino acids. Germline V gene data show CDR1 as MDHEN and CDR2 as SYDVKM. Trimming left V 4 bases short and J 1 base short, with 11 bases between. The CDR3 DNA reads TGTGCCAGCAGTTCCGGGAGTACATCCTACGAGCAGTACTTC. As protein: CASSSGSTSYEQYF.

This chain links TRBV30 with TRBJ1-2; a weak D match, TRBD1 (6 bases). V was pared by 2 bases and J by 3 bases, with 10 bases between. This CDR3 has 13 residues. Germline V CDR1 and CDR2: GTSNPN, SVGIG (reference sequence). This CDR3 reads CAWSPGGDYGYTF. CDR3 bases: TGTGCCTGGAGTCCTGGGGGCGACTATGGCTACACCTTC. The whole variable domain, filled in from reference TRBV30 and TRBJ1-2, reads SQTIHQWPATLVQPVGSPLSLECTVEGTSNPNLYWYRQAAGRGLQLLFYSVGIGQISSEVPQNLSASRPQDRQFILSSKKLLLSDSGFYLCAWSPGGDYGYTFGSGTRLTVV.

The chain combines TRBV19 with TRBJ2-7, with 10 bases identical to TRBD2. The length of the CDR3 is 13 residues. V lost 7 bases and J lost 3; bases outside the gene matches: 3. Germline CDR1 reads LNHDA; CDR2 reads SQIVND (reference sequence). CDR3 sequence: CASTPSGGYEQYF. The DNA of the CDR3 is TGTGCCAGTACCCCTAGCGGGGGCTACGAGCAGTACTTC. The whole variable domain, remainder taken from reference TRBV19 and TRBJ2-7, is DGGITQSPKYLFRKEGQNVTLSCEQNLNHDAMYWYRQDPGQGLRLIYYSQIVNDFQKGDIAEGYSVSREKKESFPLTVTSAQKNPTAFYLCASTPSGGYEQYFGPGTRLTVT.

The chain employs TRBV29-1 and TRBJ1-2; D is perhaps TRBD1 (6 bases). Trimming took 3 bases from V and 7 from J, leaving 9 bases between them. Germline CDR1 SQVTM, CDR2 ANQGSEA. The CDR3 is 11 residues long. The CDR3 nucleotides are TGCAGCGTTGACGGGGGGCTTGGCTACACCTTC. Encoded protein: CSVDGGLGYTF.

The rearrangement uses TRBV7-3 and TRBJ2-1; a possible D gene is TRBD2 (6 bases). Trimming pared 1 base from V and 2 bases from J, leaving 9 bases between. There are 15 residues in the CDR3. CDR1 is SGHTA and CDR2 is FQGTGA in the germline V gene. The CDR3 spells CASSLNPSAYNEQFF. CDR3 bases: TGTGCCAGCAGCTTAAATCCTAGCGCCTACAATGAGCAGTTCTTC.

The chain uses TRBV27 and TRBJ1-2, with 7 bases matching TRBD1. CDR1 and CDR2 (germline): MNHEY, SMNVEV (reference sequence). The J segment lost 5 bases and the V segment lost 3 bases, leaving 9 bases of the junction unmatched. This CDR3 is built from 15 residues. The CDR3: CASSLAGGYSYGYTF. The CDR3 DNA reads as TGTGCCAGCAGTTTGGCAGGGGGATACTCTTATGGCTACACCTTC.

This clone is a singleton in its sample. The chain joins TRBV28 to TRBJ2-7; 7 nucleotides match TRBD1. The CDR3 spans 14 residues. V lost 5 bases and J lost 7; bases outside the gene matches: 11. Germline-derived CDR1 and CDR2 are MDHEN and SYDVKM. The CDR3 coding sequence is TGTGCCAGCAGTCCGGGACAGCAGTCGCAGGAGCAGTACTTC. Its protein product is CASSPGQQSQEQYF.

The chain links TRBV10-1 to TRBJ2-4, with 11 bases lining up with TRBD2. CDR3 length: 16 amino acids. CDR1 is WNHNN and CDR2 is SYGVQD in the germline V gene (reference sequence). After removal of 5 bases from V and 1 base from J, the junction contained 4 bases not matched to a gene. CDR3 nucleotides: TGCGCCAGCAGTCTAGCGGGAGGCAAGGCCAAAAACATTCAGTACTTC. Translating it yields CASSLAGGKAKNIQYF.

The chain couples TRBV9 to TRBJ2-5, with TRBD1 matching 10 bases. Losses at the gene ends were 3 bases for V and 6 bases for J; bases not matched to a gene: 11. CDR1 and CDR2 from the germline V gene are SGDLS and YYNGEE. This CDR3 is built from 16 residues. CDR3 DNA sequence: TGTGCCAGCAGCGCCTCGACAGGGGGCGCTTTAAAGACCCAGTACTTC. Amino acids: CASSASTGGALKTQYF.

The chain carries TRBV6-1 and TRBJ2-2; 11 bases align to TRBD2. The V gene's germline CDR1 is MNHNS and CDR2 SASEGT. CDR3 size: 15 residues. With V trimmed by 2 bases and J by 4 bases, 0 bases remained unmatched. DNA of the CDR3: TGTGCCAGCAGTGAACTAGCGGGGGGCACCGGGGAGCTGTTTTTT. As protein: CASSELAGGTGELFF.

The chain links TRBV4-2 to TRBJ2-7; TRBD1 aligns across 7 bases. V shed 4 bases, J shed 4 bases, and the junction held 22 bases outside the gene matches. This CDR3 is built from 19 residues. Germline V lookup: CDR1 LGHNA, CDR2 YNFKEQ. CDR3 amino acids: CASSPRTGPGGQRVYEQYF. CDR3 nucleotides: TGTGCCAGCAGCCCTAGGACGGGCCCTGGGGGACAGAGAGTTTACGAGCAGTACTTC.

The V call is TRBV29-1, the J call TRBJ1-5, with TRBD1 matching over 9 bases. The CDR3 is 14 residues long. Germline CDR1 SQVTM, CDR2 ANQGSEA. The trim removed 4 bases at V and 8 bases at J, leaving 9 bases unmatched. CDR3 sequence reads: CSVAGQGGIEPQHF. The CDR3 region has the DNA TGCAGCGTTGCGGGACAGGGCGGTATTGAGCCCCAGCATTTT.

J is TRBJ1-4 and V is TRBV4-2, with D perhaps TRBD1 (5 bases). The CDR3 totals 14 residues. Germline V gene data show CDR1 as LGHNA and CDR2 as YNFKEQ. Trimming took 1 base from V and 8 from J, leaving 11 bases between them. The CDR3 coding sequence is TGTGCCAGCAGCCAAGTTCAGGGATCCGAAAAACTGTTTTTT. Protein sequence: CASSQVQGSEKLFF.

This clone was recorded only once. This chain's CDR3 is CSVLGGEKNYGYTF. DNA of the CDR3: TGCAGCGTCCTGGGGGGGGAGAAGAACTATGGCTACACCTTC. V is TRBV29-1 and J is TRBJ1-2, with D possibly being TRBD1 (5 bases). The germline V and J ends were trimmed by 6 bases and 2 bases, with 16 bases remaining between them. This CDR3 has 14 residues. In germline, CDR1 is SQVTM, CDR2 ANQGSEA.

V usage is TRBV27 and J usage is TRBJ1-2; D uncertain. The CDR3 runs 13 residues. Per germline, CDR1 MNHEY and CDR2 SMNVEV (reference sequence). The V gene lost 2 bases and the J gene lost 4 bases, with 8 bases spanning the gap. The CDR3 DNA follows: TGTGCCAGCAGTTTAAGGGAGGGCTATGGCTACACCTTC. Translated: CASSLREGYGYTF.

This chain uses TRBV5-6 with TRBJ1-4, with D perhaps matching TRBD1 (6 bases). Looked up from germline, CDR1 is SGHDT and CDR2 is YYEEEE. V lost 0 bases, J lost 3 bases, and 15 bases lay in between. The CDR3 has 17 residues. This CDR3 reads CASSLVGGAEANEKLFF. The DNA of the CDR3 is TGTGCCAGCAGCTTGGTTGGGGGGGCAGAGGCTAATGAAAAACTGTTTTTT.

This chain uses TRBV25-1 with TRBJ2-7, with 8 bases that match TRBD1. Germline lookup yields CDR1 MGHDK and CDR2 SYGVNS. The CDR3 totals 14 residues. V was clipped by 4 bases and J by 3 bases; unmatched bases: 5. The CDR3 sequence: CASSATTGDYEQYF. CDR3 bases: TGTGCCAGCAGTGCCACGACAGGGGACTACGAGCAGTACTTC.

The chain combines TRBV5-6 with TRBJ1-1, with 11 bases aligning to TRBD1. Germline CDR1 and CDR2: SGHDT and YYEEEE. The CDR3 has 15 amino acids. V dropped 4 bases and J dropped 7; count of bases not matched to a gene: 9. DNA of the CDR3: TGTGCCAGCAGCATTTCCGGGACAGGGGGTGGTGAAGCTTTCTTT. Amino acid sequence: CASSISGTGGGEAFF.

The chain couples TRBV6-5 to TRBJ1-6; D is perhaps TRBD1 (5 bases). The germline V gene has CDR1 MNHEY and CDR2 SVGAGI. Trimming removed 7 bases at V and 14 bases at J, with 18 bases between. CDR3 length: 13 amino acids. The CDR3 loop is CASKLAGPGALHF. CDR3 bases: TGTGCCAGCAAACTCGCGGGGCCCGGGGCCCTCCACTTT.

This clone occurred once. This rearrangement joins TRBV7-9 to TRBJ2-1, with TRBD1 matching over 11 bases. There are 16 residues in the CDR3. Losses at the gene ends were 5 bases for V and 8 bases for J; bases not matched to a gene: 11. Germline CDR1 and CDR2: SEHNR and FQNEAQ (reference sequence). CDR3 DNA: TGTGCCAGCAGCCGAGGCCGGGACAGGGGGTTGGATGAGCAGTTCTTC. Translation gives CASSRGRDRGLDEQFF.